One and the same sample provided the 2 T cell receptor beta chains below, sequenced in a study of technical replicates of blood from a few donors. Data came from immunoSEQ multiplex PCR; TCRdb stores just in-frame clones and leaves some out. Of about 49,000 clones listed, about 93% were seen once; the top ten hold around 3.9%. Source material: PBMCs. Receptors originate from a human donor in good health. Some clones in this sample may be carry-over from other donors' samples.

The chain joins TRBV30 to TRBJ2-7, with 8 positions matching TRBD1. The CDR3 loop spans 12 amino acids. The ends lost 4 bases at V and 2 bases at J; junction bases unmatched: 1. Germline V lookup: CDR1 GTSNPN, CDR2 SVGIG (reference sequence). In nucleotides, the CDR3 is TGTGCCTGGAACAGGGGGGCCTACGAGCAGTACTTC. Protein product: CAWNRGAYEQYF.

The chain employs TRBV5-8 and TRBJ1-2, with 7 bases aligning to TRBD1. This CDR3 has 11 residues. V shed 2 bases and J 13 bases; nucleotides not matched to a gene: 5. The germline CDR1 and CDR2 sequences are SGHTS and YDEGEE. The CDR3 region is CASSFTGTATF. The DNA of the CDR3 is TGTGCCAGCAGCTTCACCGGGACAGCCACCTTC. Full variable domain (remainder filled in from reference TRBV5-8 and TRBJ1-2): EAGVTQSPTHLIKTRGQQATLRCSPISGHTSVYWYQQALGLGLQFLLWYDEGEERNRGNFPPRFSGRQFPNYSSELNVNALELEDSALYLCASSFTGTATFGSGTRLTVV.